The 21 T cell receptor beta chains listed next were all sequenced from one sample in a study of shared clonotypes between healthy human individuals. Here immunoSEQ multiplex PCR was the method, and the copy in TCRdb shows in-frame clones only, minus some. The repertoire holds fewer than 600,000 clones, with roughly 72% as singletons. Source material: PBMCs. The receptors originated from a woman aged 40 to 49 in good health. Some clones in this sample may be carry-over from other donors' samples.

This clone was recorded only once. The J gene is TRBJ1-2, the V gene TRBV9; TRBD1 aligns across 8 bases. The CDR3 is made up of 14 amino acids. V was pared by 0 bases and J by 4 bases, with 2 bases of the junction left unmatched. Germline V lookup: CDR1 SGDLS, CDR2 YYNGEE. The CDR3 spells CASSVGDRSYGYTF. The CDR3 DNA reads TGTGCCAGCAGCGTAGGGGACAGGTCCTATGGCTACACCTTC.

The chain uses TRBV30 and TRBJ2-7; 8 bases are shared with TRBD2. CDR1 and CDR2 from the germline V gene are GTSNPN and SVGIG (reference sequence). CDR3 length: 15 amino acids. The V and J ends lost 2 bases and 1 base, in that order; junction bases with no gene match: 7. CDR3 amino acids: CAWSLSGSMSYEQYF. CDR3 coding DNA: TGTGCCTGGAGTCTCAGCGGGAGTATGTCCTACGAGCAGTACTTC.

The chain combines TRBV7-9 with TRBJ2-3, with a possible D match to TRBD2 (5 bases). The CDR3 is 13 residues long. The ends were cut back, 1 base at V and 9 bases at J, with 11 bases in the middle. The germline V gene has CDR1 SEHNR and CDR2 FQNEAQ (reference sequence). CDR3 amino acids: CASSLGGPGTQYF. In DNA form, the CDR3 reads TGTGCCAGCAGCTTAGGAGGTCCGGGGACGCAGTATTTT.

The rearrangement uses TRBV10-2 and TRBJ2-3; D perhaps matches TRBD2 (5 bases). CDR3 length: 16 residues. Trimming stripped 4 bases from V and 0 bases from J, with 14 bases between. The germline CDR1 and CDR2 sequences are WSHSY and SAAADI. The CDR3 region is CASSGAGGGSTDTQYF. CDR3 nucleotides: TGCGCCAGCAGTGGAGCTGGCGGCGGGAGCACAGATACGCAGTATTTT.

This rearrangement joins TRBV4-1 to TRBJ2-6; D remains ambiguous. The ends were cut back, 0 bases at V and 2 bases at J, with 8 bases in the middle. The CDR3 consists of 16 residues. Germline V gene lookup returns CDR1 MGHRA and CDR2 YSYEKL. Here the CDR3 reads CASSQDAATGANVLTF. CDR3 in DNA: TGCGCCAGCAGCCAAGATGCGGCAACTGGGGCCAACGTCCTGACTTTC.

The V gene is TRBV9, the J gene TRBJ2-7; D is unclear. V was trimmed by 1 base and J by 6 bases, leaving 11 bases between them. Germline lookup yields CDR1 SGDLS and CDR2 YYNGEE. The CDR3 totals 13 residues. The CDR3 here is CASSVLVGSEQYF. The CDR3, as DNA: TGTGCCAGCAGCGTACTCGTAGGATCCGAGCAGTACTTC. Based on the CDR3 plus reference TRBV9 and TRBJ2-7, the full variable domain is DSGVTQTPKHLITATGQRVTLRCSPRSGDLSVYWYQQSLDQGLQFLIQYYNGEERAKGNILERFSAQQFPDLHSELNLSSLELGDSALYFCASSVLVGSEQYFGPGTRLTVT.

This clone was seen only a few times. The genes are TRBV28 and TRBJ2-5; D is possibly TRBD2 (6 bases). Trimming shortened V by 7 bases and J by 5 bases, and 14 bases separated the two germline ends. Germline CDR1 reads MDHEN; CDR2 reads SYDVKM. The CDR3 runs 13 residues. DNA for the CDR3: TGTGCCAGCAACCTTTTTCGGGGGGAGACCCAGTACTTC. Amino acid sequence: CASNLFRGETQYF.

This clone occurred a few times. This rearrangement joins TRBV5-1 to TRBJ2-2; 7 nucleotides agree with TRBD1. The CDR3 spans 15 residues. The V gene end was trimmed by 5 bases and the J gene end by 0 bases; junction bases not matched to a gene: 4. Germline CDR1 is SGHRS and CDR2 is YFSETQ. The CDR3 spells CASRRGQPNTGELFF. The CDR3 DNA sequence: TGCGCCAGCAGACGGGGACAGCCGAACACCGGGGAGCTGTTTTTT.

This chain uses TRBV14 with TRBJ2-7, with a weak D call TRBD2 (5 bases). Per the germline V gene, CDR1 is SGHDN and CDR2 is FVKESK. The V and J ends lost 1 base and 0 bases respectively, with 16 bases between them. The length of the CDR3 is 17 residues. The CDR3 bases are TGTGCCAGCAGCCAAGGTCGGGGAAAGGAGAGCTCCTACGAGCAGTACTTC. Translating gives CASSQGRGKESSYEQYF.

CDR3 amino acids: CSVDGGRGSRVLDEQYF. The CDR3 nucleotides read TGCAGCGTTGACGGGGGGAGGGGGAGTAGAGTTTTAGACGAGCAGTACTTC. The V and J genes are TRBV29-1 and TRBJ2-7, with a tentative D call TRBD2 (7 bases). This CDR3 is built from 17 residues. In germline, CDR1 is SQVTM, CDR2 ANQGSEA. The ends were cut back, 3 bases at V and 5 bases at J, with 26 bases in the middle.

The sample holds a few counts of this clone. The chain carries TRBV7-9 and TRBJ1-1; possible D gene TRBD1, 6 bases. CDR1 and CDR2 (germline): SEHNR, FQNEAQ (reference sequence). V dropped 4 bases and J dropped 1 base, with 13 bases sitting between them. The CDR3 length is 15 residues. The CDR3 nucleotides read TGTGCCAGCAGCTCCTATCGACAGGCGAACACTGAAGCTTTCTTT. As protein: CASSSYRQANTEAFF.

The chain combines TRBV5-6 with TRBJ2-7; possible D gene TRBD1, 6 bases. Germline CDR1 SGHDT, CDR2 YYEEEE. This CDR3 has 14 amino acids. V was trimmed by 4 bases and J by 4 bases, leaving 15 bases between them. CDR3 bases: TGTGCCAGCAGCCCCCGAAGCAGGGGTTACGAGCAGTACTTC. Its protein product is CASSPRSRGYEQYF. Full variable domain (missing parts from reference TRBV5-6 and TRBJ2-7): DAGVTQSPTHLIKTRGQQVTLRCSPKSGHDTVSWYQQALGQGPQFIFQYYEEEERQRGNFPDRFSGHQFPNYSSELNVNALLLGDSALYLCASSPRSRGYEQYFGPGTRLTVT.

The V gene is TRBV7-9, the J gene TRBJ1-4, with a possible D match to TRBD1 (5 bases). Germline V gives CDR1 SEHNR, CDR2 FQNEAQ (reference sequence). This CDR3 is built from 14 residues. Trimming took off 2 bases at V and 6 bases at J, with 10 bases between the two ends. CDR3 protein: CASSLIWGDEKLFF. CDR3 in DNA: TGTGCCAGCAGCTTAATCTGGGGGGATGAAAAACTGTTTTTT.

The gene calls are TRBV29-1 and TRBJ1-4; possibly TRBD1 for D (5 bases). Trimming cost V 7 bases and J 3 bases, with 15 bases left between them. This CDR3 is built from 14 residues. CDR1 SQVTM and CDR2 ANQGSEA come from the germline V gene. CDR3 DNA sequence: TGCAGCGCCTCCCTTGGGGGTTCTAATGAAAAACTGTTTTTT. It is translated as CSASLGGSNEKLFF.

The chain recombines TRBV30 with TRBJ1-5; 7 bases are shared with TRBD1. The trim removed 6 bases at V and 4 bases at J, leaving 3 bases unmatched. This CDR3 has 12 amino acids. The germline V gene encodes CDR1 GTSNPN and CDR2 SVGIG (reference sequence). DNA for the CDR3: TGTGCCTGCGGACAGGTAAATCAGCCCCAGCATTTT. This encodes CACGQVNQPQHF.

DNA for the CDR3: TGTGCCTGGAGTGTTGAAGGGCTGAACAATGAAAAACTGTTTTTT. Protein sequence: CAWSVEGLNNEKLFF. This rearrangement joins TRBV30 to TRBJ1-4; D unclear. V shed 0 bases and J shed 5 bases, with 13 bases lying between them. Germline CDR1 GTSNPN, CDR2 SVGIG (reference sequence). CDR3 length: 15 residues.

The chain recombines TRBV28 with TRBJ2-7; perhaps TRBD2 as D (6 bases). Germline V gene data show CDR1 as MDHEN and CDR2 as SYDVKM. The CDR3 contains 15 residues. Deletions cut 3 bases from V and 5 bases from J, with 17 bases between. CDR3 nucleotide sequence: TGTGCCAGCAGTTTGGTTAGCGGCACAACCCACGAGCAGTACTTC. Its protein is CASSLVSGTTHEQYF.

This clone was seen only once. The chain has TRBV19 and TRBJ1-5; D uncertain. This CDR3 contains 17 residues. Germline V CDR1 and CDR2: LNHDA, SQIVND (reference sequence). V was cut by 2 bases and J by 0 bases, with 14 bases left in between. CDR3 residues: CASSILHQTYSNQPQHF. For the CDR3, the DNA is TGTGCCAGTAGTATACTACACCAGACTTATAGCAATCAGCCCCAGCATTTT.

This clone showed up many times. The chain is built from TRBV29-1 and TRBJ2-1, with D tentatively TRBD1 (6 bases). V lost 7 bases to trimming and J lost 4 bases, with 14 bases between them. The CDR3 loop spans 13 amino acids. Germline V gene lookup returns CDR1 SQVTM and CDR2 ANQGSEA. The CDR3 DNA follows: TGCAGCGGTGGCCTTAGGGGGTACAATGAGCAGTTCTTC. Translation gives CSGGLRGYNEQFF.

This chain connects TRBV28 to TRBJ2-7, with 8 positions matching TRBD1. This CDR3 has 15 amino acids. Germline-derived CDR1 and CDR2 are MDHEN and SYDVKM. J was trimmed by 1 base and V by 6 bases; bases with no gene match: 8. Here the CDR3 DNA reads TGTGCCAGCAGGCCCACCGGGACAGGTTCCTACGAGCAGTACTTC. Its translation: CASRPTGTGSYEQYF.

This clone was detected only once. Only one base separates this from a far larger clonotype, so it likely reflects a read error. The CDR3 nucleotides read TGTGCCTGGCCGTGGGACACCGGGGAGCTGTTTTTT. It specifies CAWPWDTGELFF. This sequence joins TRBV30 and TRBJ2-2, with unresolved D. The CDR3 runs 12 residues. Trimming removed 5 bases from V and 3 bases from J, with 7 bases in between. Germline V gives CDR1 GTSNPN, CDR2 SVGIG (reference sequence).